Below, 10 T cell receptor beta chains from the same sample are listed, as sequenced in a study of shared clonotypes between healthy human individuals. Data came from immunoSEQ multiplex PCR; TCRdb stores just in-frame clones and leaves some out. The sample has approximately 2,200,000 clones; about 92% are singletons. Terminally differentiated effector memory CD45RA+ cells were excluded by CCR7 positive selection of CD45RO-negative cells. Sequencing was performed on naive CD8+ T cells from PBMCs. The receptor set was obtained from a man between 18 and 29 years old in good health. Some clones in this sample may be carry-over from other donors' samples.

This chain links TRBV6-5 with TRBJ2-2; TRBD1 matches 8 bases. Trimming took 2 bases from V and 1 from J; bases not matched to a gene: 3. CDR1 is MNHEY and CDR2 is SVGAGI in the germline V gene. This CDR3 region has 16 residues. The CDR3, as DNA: TGTGCCAGCAGTTACGGAACAGGGGGGAACACCGGGGAGCTGTTTTTT. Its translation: CASSYGTGGNTGELFF.

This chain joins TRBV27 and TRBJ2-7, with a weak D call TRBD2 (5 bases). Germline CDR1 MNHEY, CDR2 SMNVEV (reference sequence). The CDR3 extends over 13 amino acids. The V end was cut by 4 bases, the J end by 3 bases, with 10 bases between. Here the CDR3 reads CASSSRTYYEQYF. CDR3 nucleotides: TGTGCCAGCAGTTCCCGGACTTACTACGAGCAGTACTTC.

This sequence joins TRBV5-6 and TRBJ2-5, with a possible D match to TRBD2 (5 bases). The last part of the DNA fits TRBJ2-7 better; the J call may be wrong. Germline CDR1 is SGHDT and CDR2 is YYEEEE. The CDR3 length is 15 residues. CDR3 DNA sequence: TGTGCCAGCAGCTTGGGGCTAGGGAGCTCCTACGAGCAGTACTTC. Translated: CASSLGLGSSYEQYF.

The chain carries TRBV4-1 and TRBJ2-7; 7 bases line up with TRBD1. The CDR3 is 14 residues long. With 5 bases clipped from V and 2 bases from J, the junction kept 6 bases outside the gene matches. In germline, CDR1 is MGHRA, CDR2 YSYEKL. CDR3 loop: CASSTTTGPYEQYF. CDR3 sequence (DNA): TGCGCCAGCAGCACTACGACAGGGCCCTACGAGCAGTACTTC.

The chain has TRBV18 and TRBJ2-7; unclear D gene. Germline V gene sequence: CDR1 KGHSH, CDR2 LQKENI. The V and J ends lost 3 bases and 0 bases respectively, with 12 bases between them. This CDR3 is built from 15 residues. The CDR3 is CASSPLSVTSYEQYF. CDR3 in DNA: TGTGCCAGCTCACCCCTGTCCGTGACCTCCTACGAGCAGTACTTC.

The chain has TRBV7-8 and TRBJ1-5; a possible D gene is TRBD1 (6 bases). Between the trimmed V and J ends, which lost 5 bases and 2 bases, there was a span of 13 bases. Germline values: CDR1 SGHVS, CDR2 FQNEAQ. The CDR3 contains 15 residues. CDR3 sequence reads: CASSPTGGRNQPQHF. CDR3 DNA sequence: TGTGCCAGCAGCCCTACGGGGGGCCGCAATCAGCCCCAGCATTTT.

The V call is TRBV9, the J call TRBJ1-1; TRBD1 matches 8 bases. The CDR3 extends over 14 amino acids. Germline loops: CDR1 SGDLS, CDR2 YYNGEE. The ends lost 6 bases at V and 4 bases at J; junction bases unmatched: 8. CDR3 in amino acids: CASTARDRFTEAFF. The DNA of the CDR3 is TGTGCCAGCACCGCCCGGGACAGGTTCACTGAAGCTTTCTTT.

The CDR3 DNA is TGTGCCAGCAGTACCGGACGGGACACCGGGGAGCTGTTTTTT. Amino acid sequence: CASSTGRDTGELFF. V gene TRBV6-5 combines with J gene TRBJ2-2; D is unresolved. CDR1 and CDR2 (germline): MNHEY, SVGAGI. The CDR3 is 14 amino acids. Trimming removed 5 bases from V and 3 bases from J, with 10 bases in between.

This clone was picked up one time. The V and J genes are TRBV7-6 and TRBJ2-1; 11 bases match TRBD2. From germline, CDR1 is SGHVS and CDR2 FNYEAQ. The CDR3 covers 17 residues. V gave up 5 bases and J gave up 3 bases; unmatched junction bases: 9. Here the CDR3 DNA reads TGTGCCAGCAGCAACGACGTCGGGACTAGCGGCTACAATGAGCAGTTCTTC. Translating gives CASSNDVGTSGYNEQFF. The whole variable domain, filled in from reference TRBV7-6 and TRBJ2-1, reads GAGVSQSPRYKVTKRGQDVALRCDPISGHVSLYWYRQALGQGPEFLTYFNYEAQQDKSGLPNDRFSAERPEGSISTLTIQRTEQRDSAMYRCASSNDVGTSGYNEQFFGPGTRLTVL.

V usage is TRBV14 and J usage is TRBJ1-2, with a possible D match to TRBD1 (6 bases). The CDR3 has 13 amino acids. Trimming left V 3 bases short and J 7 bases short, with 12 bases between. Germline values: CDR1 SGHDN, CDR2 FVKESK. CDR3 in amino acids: CASSHTGSGGYTF. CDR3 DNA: TGTGCCAGCAGCCACACAGGGTCCGGTGGCTACACCTTC.